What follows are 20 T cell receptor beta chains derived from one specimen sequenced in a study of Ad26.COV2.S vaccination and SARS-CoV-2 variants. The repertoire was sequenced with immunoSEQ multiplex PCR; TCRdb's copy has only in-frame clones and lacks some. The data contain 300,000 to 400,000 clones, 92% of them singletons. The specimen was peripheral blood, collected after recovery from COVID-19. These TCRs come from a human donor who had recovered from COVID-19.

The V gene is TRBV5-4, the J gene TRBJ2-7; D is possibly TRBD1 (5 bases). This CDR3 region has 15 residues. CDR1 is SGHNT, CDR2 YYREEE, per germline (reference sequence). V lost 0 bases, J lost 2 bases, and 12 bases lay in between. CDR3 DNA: TGTGCCAGCAGCTTGGAGCCATTAGGGGCCTACGAGCAGTACTTC. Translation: CASSLEPLGAYEQYF.

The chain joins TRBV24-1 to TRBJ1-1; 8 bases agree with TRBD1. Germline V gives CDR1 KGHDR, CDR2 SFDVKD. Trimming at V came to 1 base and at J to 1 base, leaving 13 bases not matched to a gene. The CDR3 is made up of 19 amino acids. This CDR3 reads CATSDLPSRGRTSNTEAFF. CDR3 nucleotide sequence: TGTGCCACCAGTGATTTACCTTCCAGGGGGCGAACCTCGAACACTGAAGCTTTCTTT.

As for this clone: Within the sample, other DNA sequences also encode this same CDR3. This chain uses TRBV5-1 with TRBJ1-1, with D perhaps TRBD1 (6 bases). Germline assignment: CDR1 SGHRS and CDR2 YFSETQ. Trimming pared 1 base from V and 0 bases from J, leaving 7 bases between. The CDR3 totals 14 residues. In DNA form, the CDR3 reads TGCGCCAGCAGCTTGAAGGGGGTGAACACTGAAGCTTTCTTT. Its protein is CASSLKGVNTEAFF.

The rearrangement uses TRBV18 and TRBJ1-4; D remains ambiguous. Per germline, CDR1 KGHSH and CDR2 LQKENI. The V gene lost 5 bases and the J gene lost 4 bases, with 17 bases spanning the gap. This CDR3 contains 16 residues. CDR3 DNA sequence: TGTGCCAGCTCAACCCGGGTCTCATCCATTAATGAAAAACTGTTTTTT. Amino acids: CASSTRVSSINEKLFF.

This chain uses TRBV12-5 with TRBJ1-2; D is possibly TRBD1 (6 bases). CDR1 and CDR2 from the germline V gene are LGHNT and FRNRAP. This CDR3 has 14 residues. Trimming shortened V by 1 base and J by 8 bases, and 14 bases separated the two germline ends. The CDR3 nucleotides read TGTGCTAGTGGTTTGGGGCAGGGGCCGGGGGGCTACACCTTC. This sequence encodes CASGLGQGPGGYTF.

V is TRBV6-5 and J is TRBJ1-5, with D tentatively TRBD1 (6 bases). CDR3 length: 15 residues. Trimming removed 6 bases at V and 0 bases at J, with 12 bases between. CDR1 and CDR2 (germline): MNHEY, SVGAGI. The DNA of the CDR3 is TGTGCCAGCAGCGGGACACTTTATAGCAATCAGCCCCAGCATTTT. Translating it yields CASSGTLYSNQPQHF.

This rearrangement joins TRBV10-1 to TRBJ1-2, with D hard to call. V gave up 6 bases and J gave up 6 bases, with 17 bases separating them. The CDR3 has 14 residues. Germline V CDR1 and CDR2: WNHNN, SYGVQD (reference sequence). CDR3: CASSTLAPTDGYTF. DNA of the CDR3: TGCGCCAGCAGCACCTTGGCGCCCACGGATGGCTACACCTTC.

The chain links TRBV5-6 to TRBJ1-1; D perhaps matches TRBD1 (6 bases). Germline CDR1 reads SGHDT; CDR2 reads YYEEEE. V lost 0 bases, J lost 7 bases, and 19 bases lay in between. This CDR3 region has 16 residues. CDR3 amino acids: CASSLAGGAVLNEAFF. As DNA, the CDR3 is TGTGCCAGCAGCTTGGCTGGGGGGGCTGTTTTAAATGAAGCTTTCTTT.

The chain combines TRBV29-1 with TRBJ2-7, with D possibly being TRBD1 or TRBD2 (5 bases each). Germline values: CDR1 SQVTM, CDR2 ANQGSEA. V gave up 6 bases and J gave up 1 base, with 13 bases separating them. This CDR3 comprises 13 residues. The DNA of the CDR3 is TGCAGCGTGACGGGGACGCCTTCCTACGAGCAGTACTTC. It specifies CSVTGTPSYEQYF.

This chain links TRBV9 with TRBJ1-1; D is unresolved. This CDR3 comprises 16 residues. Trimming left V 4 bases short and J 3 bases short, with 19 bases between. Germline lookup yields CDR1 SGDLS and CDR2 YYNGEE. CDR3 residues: CASSPRANTRDTEAFF. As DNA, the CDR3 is TGTGCCAGCAGCCCAAGAGCGAACACTAGAGACACTGAAGCTTTCTTT.

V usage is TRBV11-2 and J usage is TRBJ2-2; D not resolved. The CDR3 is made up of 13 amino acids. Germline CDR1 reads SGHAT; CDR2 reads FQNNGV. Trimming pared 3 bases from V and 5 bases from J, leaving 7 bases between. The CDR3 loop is CASSLVATGELFF. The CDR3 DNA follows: TGTGCCAGCAGCTTGGTAGCTACCGGGGAGCTGTTTTTT.

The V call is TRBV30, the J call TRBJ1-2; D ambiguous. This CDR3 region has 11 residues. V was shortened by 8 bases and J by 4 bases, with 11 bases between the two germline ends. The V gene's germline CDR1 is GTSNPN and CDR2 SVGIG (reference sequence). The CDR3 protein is CAPEVSYGYTF. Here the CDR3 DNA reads TGTGCCCCGGAGGTAAGCTATGGCTACACCTTC.

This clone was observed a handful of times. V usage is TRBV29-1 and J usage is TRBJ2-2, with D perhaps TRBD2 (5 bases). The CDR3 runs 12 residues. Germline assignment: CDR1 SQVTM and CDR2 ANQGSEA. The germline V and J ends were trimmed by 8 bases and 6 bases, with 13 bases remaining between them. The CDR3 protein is CSFLGSAGELFF. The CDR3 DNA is TGCAGCTTCCTAGGGAGTGCCGGGGAGCTGTTTTTT.

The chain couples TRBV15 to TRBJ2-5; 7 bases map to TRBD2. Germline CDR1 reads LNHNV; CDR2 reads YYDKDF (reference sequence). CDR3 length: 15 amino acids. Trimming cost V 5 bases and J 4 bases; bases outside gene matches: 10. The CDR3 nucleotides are TGTGCCACCAGCGGGAGGGGTGGGAGTACAGAGACCCAGTACTTC. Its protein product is CATSGRGGSTETQYF.

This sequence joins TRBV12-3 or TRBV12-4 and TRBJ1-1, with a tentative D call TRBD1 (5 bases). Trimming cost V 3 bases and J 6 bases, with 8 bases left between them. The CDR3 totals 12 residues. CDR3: CASSFGAAEAFF. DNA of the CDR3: TGTGCCAGCAGTTTCGGGGCGGCTGAAGCTTTCTTT.

This chain's CDR3 is CASSLAGTSTYEQYF. CDR3 DNA: TGTGCCAGCAGCTTAGCTGGGACAAGTACCTACGAGCAGTACTTC. This rearrangement joins TRBV7-6 to TRBJ2-7, with D possibly being TRBD1 (6 bases). Looked up from germline, CDR1 is SGHVS and CDR2 is FNYEAQ. The ends were cut back, 0 bases at V and 2 bases at J, with 11 bases in the middle. The CDR3 length is 15 residues.

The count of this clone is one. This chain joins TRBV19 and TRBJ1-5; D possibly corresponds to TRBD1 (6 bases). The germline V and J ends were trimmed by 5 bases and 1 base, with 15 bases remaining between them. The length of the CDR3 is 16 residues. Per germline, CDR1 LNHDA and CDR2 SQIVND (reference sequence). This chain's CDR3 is CASSRGTPISNQPQHF. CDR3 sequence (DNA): TGTGCCAGTAGTCGCGGGACACCAATAAGCAATCAGCCCCAGCATTTT.

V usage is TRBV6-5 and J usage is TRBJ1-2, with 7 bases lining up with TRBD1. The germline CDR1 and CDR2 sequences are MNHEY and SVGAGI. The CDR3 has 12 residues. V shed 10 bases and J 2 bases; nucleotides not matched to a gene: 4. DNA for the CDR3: TGTGCCACCTACAGGGGCAACTATGGCTACACCTTC. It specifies CATYRGNYGYTF.

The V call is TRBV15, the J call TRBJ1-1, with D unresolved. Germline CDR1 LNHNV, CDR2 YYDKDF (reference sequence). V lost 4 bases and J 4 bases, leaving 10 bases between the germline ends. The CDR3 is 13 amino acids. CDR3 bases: TGTGCCACCAGCATAGGCGGAGTCACTGAAGCTTTCTTT. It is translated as CATSIGGVTEAFF.

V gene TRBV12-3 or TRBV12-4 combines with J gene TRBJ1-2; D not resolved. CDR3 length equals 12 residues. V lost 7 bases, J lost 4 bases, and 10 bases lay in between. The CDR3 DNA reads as TGTGCCAGCACCCCTCCGTTCTATGGCTACACCTTC. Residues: CASTPPFYGYTF.